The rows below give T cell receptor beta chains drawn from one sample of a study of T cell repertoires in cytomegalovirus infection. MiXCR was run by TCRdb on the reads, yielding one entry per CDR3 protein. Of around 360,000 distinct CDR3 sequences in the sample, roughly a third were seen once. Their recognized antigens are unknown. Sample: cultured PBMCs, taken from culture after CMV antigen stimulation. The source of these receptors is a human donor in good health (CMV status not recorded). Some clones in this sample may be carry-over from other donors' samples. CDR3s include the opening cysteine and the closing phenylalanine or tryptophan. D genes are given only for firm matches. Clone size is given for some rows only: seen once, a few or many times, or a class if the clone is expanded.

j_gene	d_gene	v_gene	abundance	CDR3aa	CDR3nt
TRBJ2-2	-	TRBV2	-	CASKELVGYTGELFF	TGTGCCAGCAAAGAACTAGTGGGCTACACCGGGGAGCTGTTTTTT
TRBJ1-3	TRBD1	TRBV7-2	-	CASSLGGQGVIGNTIYF	TGTGCCAGCAGCTTAGGGGGACAGGGCGTGATTGGAAACACCATATATTTT
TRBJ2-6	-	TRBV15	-	CATSRDYESGANVLTF	TGTGCCACCAGCAGAGATTACGAATCTGGGGCCAACGTCCTGACTTTC
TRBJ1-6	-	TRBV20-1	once	CSARPPGVPPLHF	TGCAGTGCTAGACCCCCCGGAGTTCCACCCCTCCACTTT
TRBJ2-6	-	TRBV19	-	CASTNLAAGANVLTF	TGTGCCAGTACCAACCTGGCAGCTGGGGCCAACGTCCTGACTTTC
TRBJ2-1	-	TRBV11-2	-	CASSLPWTRSLAGYEQFF	TGTGCCAGCAGCTTACCATGGACGCGGTCACTAGCCGGATATGAGCAGTTCTTC
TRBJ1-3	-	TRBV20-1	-	CSARDLAGTWNTIYF	TGCAGTGCTAGAGATCTGGCAGGGACTTGGAACACCATATATTTT
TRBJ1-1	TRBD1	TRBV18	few	CASSLRTGGLLTEAFF	TGTGCCAGCTCACTAAGGACAGGGGGACTCCTAACTGAAGCTTTCTTT
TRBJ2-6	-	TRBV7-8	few	CASSLALVAGANVLTF	TGTGCCAGCAGCTTAGCCCTGGTGGCTGGGGCCAACGTCCTGACTTTC
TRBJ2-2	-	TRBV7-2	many	CASSLVVTTGELFF	TGTGCCAGCAGCTTAGTGGTCACCACCGGGGAGCTGTTTTTT
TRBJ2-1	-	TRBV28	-	CASLHARQSSYNEQFF	TGTGCCAGCCTTCATGCCAGACAGAGCTCCTACAATGAGCAGTTCTTC
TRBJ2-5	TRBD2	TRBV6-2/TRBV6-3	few	CASSEAGPQETQYF	TGTGCCAGCAGTGAAGCGGGACCCCAAGAGACCCAGTACTTC
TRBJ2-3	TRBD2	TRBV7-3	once	CASSTQPTSGRDTQYF	TGTGCCAGCAGCACTCAGCCCACTAGCGGGAGGGATACGCAGTATTTT
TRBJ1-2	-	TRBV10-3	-	CAISGGAEVDYTF	TGTGCCATCAGTGGTGGGGCGGAGGTAGACTACACCTTC
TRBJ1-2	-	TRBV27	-	CASTGAGWYGYTF	TGTGCCAGCACAGGGGCCGGGTGGTATGGCTACACCTTC
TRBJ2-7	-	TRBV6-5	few	CASSYSKVGSTYEQYF	TGTGCCAGCAGTTACTCGAAGGTCGGGAGCACCTACGAGCAGTACTTC
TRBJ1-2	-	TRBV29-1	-	CSVVRGQTENYGYTF	TGCAGCGTAGTGCGAGGACAGACAGAAAACTATGGCTACACCTTC
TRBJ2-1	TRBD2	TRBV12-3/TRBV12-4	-	CASSFAGGPLEQFF	TGTGCCAGCAGTTTTGCGGGAGGGCCCTTGGAGCAGTTCTTC
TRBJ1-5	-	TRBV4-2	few	CASSQARSGTVYNQPQHF	TGTGCCAGCAGCCAGGCCCGGTCGGGGACGGTTTACAATCAGCCCCAGCATTTT
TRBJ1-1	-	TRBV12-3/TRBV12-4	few	CASSLRRSEAFF	TGTGCCAGCAGTTTAAGGAGGTCTGAAGCTTTCTTT
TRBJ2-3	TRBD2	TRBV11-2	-	CASSVRGLAGGTDTQYF	TGTGCCAGCAGCGTAAGAGGACTAGCGGGAGGAACGGATACGCAGTATTTT
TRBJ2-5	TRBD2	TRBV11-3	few	CASRSGTQETQYF	TGTGCCAGCCGTAGCGGGACCCAAGAGACCCAGTACTTC
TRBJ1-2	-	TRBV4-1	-	CASSFNLGGHGYTF	TGCGCCAGCAGCTTCAACCTGGGTGGCCATGGCTACACCTTC
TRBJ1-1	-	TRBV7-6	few	CASSSTEEAFF	TGTGCCAGCAGCTCGACGGAAGAAGCTTTCTTT
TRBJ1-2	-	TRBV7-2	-	CASSPLGPYGYTF	TGTGCCAGCAGCCCTCTTGGACCCTATGGCTACACCTTC
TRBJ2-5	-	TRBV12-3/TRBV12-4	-	CASSKAGGLSKETQYF	TGTGCCAGCAGTAAAGCAGGGGGACTTTCTAAAGAGACCCAGTACTTC
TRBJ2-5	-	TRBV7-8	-	CASSGRLGGETQYF	TGTGCCAGCAGCGGACGACTAGGTGGCGAGACCCAGTACTTC
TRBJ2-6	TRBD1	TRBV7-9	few	CASSLRGDRERSGANVLTF	TGTGCCAGCAGCCTACGGGGAGACAGGGAAAGGAGTGGGGCCAACGTCCTGACTTTC
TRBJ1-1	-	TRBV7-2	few	CASSLAPGSPEAFF	TGTGCCAGCAGCTTAGCCCCCGGGTCACCTGAAGCTTTCTTT
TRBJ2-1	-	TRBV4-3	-	CASSPERVRWNEQFF	TGCGCCAGCAGCCCTGAACGCGTCAGGTGGAATGAGCAGTTCTTC
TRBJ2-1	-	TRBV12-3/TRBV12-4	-	CASSLWRGDGNEQFF	TGTGCCAGCAGTTTGTGGCGGGGCGATGGGAATGAGCAGTTCTTC
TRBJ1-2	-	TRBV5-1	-	CASSLGGPYGYTF	TGCGCCAGCAGCTTGGGGGGCCCCTATGGCTACACCTTC
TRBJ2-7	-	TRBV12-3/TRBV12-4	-	CASSTGGGPYEQYF	TGTGCCAGCAGTACCGGCGGCGGACCCTACGAGCAGTACTTC
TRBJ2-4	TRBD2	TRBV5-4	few	CASSPTSGTVRPIAKNIQYF	TGTGCCAGCAGCCCGACTAGCGGCACTGTTCGCCCCATAGCCAAAAACATTCAGTACTTC
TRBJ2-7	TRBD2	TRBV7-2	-	CASSSVAGAFYEQYF	TGTGCCAGCAGCTCGGTAGCGGGAGCATTCTACGAGCAGTACTTC
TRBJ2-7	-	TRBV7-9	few	CASSLDGPHKGYEQYF	TGTGCCAGCAGCTTAGACGGTCCCCACAAGGGATACGAGCAGTACTTC
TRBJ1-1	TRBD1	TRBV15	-	CATSRAVGTGGTEAFF	TGTGCCACCAGCAGAGCTGTGGGGACAGGGGGCACTGAAGCTTTCTTT
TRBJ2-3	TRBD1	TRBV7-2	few	CASASQGADTQYF	TGTGCCAGCGCTTCCCAGGGGGCAGATACGCAGTATTTT
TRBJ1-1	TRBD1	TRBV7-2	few	CASSLGGTGGWSAFF	TGTGCCAGCAGCTTAGGGGGGACAGGGGGCTGGAGTGCTTTCTTT
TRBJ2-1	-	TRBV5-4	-	CASSLRGKYNEQFF	TGTGCCAGCAGCTTGCGGGGGAAATACAATGAGCAGTTCTTC
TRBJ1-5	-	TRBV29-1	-	CSVRDTSQPQHF	TGCAGCGTACGGGACACCAGCCAGCCCCAGCATTTT
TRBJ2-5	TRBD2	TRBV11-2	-	CASSFGSGTETQYF	TGTGCCAGCAGCTTCGGTAGCGGGACTGAGACCCAGTACTTC
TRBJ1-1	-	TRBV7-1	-	CASSPPGRGEAFF	TGTGCCAGCAGCCCCCCGGGTCGGGGGGAAGCTTTCTTT
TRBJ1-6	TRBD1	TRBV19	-	CASSILTGTGDNSPLHF	TGTGCCAGTAGTATCCTCACCGGGACAGGCGATAATTCACCCCTCCACTTT
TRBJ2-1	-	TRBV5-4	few	CASSLRETYNEQFF	TGTGCCAGCAGCTTGCGGGAGACCTACAATGAGCAGTTCTTC
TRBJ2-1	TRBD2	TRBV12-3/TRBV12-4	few	CASRRISGSSYNEQFF	TGTGCCAGCAGGCGAATTAGCGGGAGCTCCTACAATGAGCAGTTCTTC
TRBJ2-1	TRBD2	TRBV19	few	CASSPRTSGSDRSEQFF	TGTGCCAGTAGTCCTCGGACTAGCGGGAGCGATAGGAGTGAGCAGTTCTTC
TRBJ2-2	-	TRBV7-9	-	CASSPPQRTGELFF	TGTGCCAGCAGCCCCCCCCAGCGTACCGGGGAGCTGTTTTTT
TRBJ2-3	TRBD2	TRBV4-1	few	CASSPKQGLAGPTDTQYF	TGCGCCAGCAGCCCTAAGCAGGGACTAGCGGGACCCACAGATACGCAGTATTTT
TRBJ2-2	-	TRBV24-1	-	CATRPGQNTGELFF	TGTGCCACCAGGCCGGGACAGAACACCGGGGAGCTGTTTTTT
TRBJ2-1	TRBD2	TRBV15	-	CATSRDSGSMEGEQFF	TGTGCCACCAGCAGAGACAGCGGGAGTATGGAGGGTGAGCAGTTCTTC
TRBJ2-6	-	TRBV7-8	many	CASSFFSQTGTSGANVLTF	TGTGCCAGCAGCTTTTTTTCCCAGACAGGGACTAGTGGGGCCAACGTCCTGACTTTC
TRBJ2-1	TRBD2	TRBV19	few	CASSLAGRGEQFF	TGTGCCAGTAGTCTAGCGGGAAGGGGTGAGCAGTTCTTC
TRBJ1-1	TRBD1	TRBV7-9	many	CASSDDPDRENTEAFF	TGTGCCAGCAGCGACGATCCGGACAGGGAGAACACTGAAGCTTTCTTT